This TCR beta chain derives from a study of T-cell reconstitution after alpha-beta-depleted transplantation in children. J lost 5 bases, V lost 2 bases, and 5 bases had no gene match. The V gene's germline CDR1 is MNHEY and CDR2 SMNVEV (reference sequence). The CDR3 has 15 amino acids. Library preparation (for TCRbeta) was performed with unique molecular identifiers. One entry per CDR3 protein results from TCRdb running MiXCR on the PCR reads. Of about 980,000 distinct CDR3 sequences in the sample, about 29% are singletons; the top ten hold about 28%. The chain carries TRBV27 and TRBJ1-4; 7 nucleotides line up with TRBD1. The specimen was PBMCs, mostly from graft donor cells, collected 360 days after TCRalphabeta/CD19-depleted stem cell transplant. This receptor was identified in a boy under three years old who had a stem cell transplant for SCID, so the T cells may come from the graft donor. For the CDR3, the DNA is TGTGCCAGCAGTTTACCACCGGGACAGAATGAAAAACTGTTTTTT. This sequence encodes CASSLPPGQNEKLFF.